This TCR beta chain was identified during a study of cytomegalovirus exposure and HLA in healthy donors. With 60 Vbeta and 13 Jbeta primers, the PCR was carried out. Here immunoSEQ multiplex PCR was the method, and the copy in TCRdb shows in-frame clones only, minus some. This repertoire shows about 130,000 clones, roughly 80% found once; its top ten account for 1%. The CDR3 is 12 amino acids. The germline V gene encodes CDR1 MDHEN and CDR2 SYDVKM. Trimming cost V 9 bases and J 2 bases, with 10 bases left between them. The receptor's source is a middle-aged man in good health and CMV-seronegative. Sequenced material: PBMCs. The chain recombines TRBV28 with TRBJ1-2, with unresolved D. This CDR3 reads CASATRNYGYTF. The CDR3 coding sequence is TGTGCCAGTGCGACAAGGAACTATGGCTACACCTTC.